Listed below are T cell receptor beta chains from one sample, sequenced in a study of shared clonotypes between healthy human individuals. Sequenced by immunoSEQ multiplex PCR; TCRdb stores in-frame clones only, minus some. Of 190,000 or so clones listed, 85% to 95% are singletons. The sequencing sample was made of naive CD4+ T cells sorted from blood. The source is a woman under 40 in good health. The CDR3 runs from the conserved cysteine through the conserved F or W. The order of the fields is J gene, V gene, clone size, D gene, CDR3 DNA, CDR3 protein. The D gene is left open where the match is weak. Some rows have no size entry. The others give once, few or many, or a class for an expanded clone.

>TRBJ2-7|TRBV29-1|-|-
TGCAGCGTGGGGGACGTCTCCTACGAGCAGTACTTC
CSVGDVSYEQYF
>TRBJ2-3|TRBV5-4|-|-
TGTGCCAGCAGCCCGGCCCAACGTCCCGATACGCAGTATTTT
CASSPAQRPDTQYF
>TRBJ1-2|TRBV27|few|TRBD1
TGTGCCACCGCGGGACAGGGCTATGGCTACACCTTC
CATAGQGYGYTF
>TRBJ1-3|TRBV6-1|-|-
TGTGCCAGCAGTGGGGACTTTGCGCCCTCTGGAAACACCATATATTTT
CASSGDFAPSGNTIYF
>TRBJ2-7|TRBV5-1|-|TRBD2
TGCGCCAGCAGCTTGTCCTCAGCGGGAGAAGGCGAGCAGTACTTC
CASSLSSAGEGEQYF
>TRBJ2-7|TRBV18|once|-
TGTGCCAGCTCAACGGACAGTATGACCTACGAGCAGTACTTC
CASSTDSMTYEQYF
>TRBJ2-2|TRBV18|-|TRBD2
TGTGCCAGCTCACGTACTAGCGGGGAGAACACCGGGGAGCTGTTTTTT
CASSRTSGENTGELFF
>TRBJ1-2|TRBV7-8|-|-
TGTGCCAGCAGCTTGCAGGGTGCCTATGGCTACACCTTC
CASSLQGAYGYTF
>TRBJ1-2|TRBV5-1|-|TRBD1
TGCGCCAGCAGCTTGGTGTCCGGACAGGGGTTGAGTGGCTACACCTTC
CASSLVSGQGLSGYTF
>TRBJ2-1|TRBV29-1|-|TRBD1
TGCAGTGGGGACAGGGGGCGATCTGAGCAGTTCTTC
CSGDRGRSEQFF
>TRBJ2-7|TRBV6-5|-|TRBD2
TGTGCCAGCAGTGACGGGACTAGTTTAAGGGAGCAGTACTTC
CASSDGTSLREQYF
>TRBJ1-2|TRBV4-1|once|-
TGCGCCAGCAGCCAAGATTGGAGGGGCTATGGCTACACCTTC
CASSQDWRGYGYTF
>TRBJ2-1|TRBV19|-|-
TGTGCCAGTGGGGCTGTGCGCTACAATGAGCAGTTCTTC
CASGAVRYNEQFF
>TRBJ1-1|TRBV28|-|-
TGTGCCAGCAGCGCAGTCAACACTGAAGCTTTCTTT
CASSAVNTEAFF
>TRBJ2-7|TRBV6-6|-|-
TGTGCCAGCAGCCCAGCCGGGACTTCAACCTACGAGCAGTACTTC
CASSPAGTSTYEQYF
>TRBJ2-1|TRBV27|-|TRBD2
TGTGCCAGCAGCTTGAGCGGGAGTCCCTACAATGAGCAGTTCTTC
CASSLSGSPYNEQFF
>TRBJ2-7|TRBV4-1|-|-
TGCGCCAGCAGCCAAGGACCTAGGGTCAAGGAATCCCTACGTGAGCAGTACTTC
CASSQGPRVKESLREQYF
>TRBJ1-1|TRBV5-4|-|TRBD1
TGTGCCAGCAGCCGACAGGGGGGATACACTGAAGCTTTCTTT
CASSRQGGYTEAFF
>TRBJ2-7|TRBV11-2|-|TRBD1
TGTGCCAGCAGCCCCGGGACAGATCCCTACGAGCAGTACTTC
CASSPGTDPYEQYF
>TRBJ2-1|TRBV19|-|TRBD2
TGTGCCAGTAGTACAAAACTAGCGGGAGTTAACAATGAGCAGTTCTTC
CASSTKLAGVNNEQFF
>TRBJ2-7|TRBV18|-|TRBD1
TGTGCCAGCTCAGCGTGGGACAGGTCCTACGAGCAGTACTTC
CASSAWDRSYEQYF
>TRBJ2-5|TRBV5-1|once|TRBD2
TGCGCCAGCAGCTCAACCGGGACTAGCGGGAGTTTTGAGCAGTACTTC
CASSSTGTSGSFEQYF
>TRBJ2-7|TRBV27|once|-
TGTGCCAGCAGTTTATGGGCTAGGCCGTTATCCGAGCAGTACTTC
CASSLWARPLSEQYF
>TRBJ1-3|TRBV28|-|-
TGTGCCAGCAGCGGTGACCCAGGGCGAAACACCATATATTTT
CASSGDPGRNTIYF
>TRBJ1-1|TRBV28|-|TRBD1
TGTGCCAGCAGTTTAAATACTCGACAGGGGGCAGACACTGAAGCTTTCTTT
CASSLNTRQGADTEAFF
>TRBJ2-3|TRBV19|-|-
TGTGCCAGTAGTATGAGGGTTCCGCCAGATACGCAGTATTTT
CASSMRVPPDTQYF
>TRBJ2-7|TRBV19|-|-
TGTGCCAGTAGTTCACCGGACCTAAGTCGCTTC
CASSSPDLSRF
>TRBJ1-1|TRBV4-2|once|-
TGTGCCAGCAGCCAAGATGGGAGGAACACTGAAGCTTTCTTT
CASSQDGRNTEAFF
>TRBJ2-7|TRBV5-6|-|TRBD2
TGTGCCAGCAGCACAGGACTAGCGGGACCCACCGAGCAGTACTTC
CASSTGLAGPTEQYF
>TRBJ2-3|TRBV6-5|-|-
TGTGCCAGCAGTTACTCGTCCGGACTATCCACAGATACGCAGTATTTT
CASSYSSGLSTDTQYF
>TRBJ2-1|TRBV19|-|-
TGTGCCAGTAGCGGGGTTCCTCCCTACAATGAGCAGTTCTTC
CASSGVPPYNEQFF
>TRBJ1-1|TRBV10-1|once|-
TGCGCCAGCAGTGAAGGTGGCAGGACTGAAGCTTTCTTT
CASSEGGRTEAFF
>TRBJ2-1|TRBV4-2|-|TRBD1
TGTGCCAGCAGCCAAGAGGACAGGGGGCCCTACAATGAGCAGTTCTTC
CASSQEDRGPYNEQFF
>TRBJ2-6|TRBV5-5|once|-
TGTGCCAGCAGGCCTGGTGTCGGGGCCAACGTCCTGACTTTC
CASRPGVGANVLTF
>TRBJ2-2|TRBV30|-|-
TGTGCCTGGAGTAGTGGCACCGGGGAGCTGTTTTTT
CAWSSGTGELFF
>TRBJ2-2|TRBV27|-|-
TGTGCCACCCCCTTATACACCGGGGAGCTGTTTTTT
CATPLYTGELFF
>TRBJ2-7|TRBV6-6|-|-
TGTGCCAGCAGTCCCGGGGGGCTCAGCGGGCGCTACGAGCAGTACTTC
CASSPGGLSGRYEQYF
>TRBJ2-7|TRBV5-1|-|-
TGCGCCAGCAGCTTGGAGGGGGTCTGGGGCTACGAGCAGTACTTC
CASSLEGVWGYEQYF
>TRBJ2-1|TRBV4-1|-|-
TGCGCCAGCAGCCAAGAAATCAGGGGGAGGATCCGCGGGGAGCAGTTCTTC
CASSQEIRGRIRGEQFF
>TRBJ2-5|TRBV18|-|-
TGTGCCAGCTCAGATAGGCCGGAGACCCAGTACTTC
CASSDRPETQYF
>TRBJ1-4|TRBV7-8|-|-
TGTGCCAGCAGCTTAGGCGGGGTCCCAACTAATGAAAAACTGTTTTTT
CASSLGGVPTNEKLFF
>TRBJ1-1|TRBV19|-|-
TGTGCCAGTAGTATTGGCGGGTTGGACACTGAAGCTTTCTTT
CASSIGGLDTEAFF